A single T cell receptor (beta chain) is shown here with its context. What it binds is not known. CDR1 is MGHRA and CDR2 is YSYEKL in the germline V gene. Trimming removed 3 bases at V and 3 bases at J, with 12 bases between. The CDR3 consists of 14 residues. 13 Jbeta primers and 60 Vbeta primers were used for the PCR. Assay: immunoSEQ multiplex PCR; the TCRdb copy retains only in-frame clones and omits some. The repertoire consists of 200,000 to 250,000 clones, with roughly 80% occurring once and the leading ten covering approximately 0.22%. The record originates from a study of cytomegalovirus exposure and HLA in healthy donors. Study-wide findings and caveats: Further analysis, carried out later, found HLA-associated TCR beta chains more clonally expanded than equally common other chains.

V is TRBV4-1 and J is TRBJ2-7, with D possibly being TRBD1 (5 bases). Sequencing was performed on PBMCs. This receptor was identified in a girl under 10 years old in good health and CMV-seronegative. CDR3 DNA: TGCGCCAGCAGCCACCAGACAGAGAGCTACGAGCAGTACTTC. Protein sequence: CASSHQTESYEQYF.